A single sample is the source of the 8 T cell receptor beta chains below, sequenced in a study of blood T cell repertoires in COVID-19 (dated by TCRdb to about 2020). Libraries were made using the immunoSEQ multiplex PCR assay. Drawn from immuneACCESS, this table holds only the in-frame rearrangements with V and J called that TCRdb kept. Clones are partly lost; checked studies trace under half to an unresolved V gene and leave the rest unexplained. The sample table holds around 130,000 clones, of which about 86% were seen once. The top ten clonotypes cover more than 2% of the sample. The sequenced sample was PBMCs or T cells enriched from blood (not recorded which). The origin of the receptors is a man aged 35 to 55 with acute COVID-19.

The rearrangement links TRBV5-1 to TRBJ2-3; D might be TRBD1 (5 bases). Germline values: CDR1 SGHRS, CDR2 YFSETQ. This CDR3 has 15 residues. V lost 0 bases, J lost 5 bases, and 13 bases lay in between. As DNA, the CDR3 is TGCGCCAGCAGCTTGGCCTGGGCAGGGATAGATACGCAGTATTTT. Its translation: CASSLAWAGIDTQYF.

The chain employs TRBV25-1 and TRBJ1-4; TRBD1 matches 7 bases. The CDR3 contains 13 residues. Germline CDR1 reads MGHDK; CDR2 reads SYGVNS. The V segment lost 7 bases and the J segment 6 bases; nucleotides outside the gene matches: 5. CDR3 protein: CASIRDSDEKLFF. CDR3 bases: TGTGCCAGCATCCGGGACAGTGATGAAAAACTGTTTTTT. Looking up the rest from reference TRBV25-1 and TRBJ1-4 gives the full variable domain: EADIYQTPRYLVIGTGKKITLECSQTMGHDKMYWYQQDPGMELHLIHYSYGVNSTEKGDLSSESTVSRIRTEHFPLTLESARPSHTSQYLCASIRDSDEKLFFGSGTQLSVL.

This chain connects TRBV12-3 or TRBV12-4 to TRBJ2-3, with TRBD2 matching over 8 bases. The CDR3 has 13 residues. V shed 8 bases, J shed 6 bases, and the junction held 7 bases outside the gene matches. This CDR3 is CASSLSGADTQYF. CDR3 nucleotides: TGTGCCAGCTCCCTTAGCGGGGCGGATACGCAGTATTTT.

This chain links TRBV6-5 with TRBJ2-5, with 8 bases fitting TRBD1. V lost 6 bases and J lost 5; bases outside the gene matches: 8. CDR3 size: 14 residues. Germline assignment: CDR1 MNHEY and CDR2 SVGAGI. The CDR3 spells CASSPDRVRETQYF. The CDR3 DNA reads TGTGCCAGCAGCCCGGACAGGGTGCGGGAGACCCAGTACTTC.

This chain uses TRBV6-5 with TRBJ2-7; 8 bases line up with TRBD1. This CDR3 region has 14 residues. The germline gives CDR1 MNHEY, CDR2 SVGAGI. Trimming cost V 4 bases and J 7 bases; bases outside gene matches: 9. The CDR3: CASSSGGGEGEQYF. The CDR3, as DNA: TGTGCCAGCAGTTCAGGGGGCGGAGAGGGGGAGCAGTACTTC.

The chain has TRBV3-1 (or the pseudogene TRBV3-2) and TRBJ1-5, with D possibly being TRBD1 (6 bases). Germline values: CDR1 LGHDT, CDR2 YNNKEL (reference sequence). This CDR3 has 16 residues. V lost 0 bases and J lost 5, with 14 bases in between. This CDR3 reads CASSQDLLTGDQPQHF. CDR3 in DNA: TGTGCCAGCAGCCAAGACCTACTGACAGGAGATCAGCCCCAGCATTTT.

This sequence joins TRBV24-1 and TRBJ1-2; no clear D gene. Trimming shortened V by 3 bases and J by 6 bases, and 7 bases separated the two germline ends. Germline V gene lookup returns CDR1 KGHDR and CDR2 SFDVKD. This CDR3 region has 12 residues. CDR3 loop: CATSDPRDGYTF. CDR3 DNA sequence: TGTGCCACCAGTGATCCTAGAGATGGCTACACCTTC.

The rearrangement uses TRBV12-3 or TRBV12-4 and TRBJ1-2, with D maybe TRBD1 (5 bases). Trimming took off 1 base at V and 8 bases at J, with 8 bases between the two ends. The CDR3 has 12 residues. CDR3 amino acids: CASSLGGEGYTF. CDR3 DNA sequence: TGTGCCAGCAGTTTAGGGGGGGAAGGCTACACCTTC.